The TCR beta chain under discussion was sequenced for a study of blood T cell repertoires in COVID-19. Study-level background: Some COVID-19 samples were acute and others convalescent; all came from the United States, Italy and Spain. Sample material is recorded as cDNA or gDNA derived from T cells, B-cell-depleted T cells, or PBMCs.

Trimming took 0 bases from V and 3 from J, leaving 12 bases between them. This CDR3 has 15 amino acids. The germline V gene encodes CDR1 LNHNV and CDR2 YYDKDF (reference sequence). Under the authors' procedure: Amplification of reference gene primers was used by the study to estimate nucleated cell counts. Libraries were prepared by immunoSEQ multiplex PCR; TCRdb keeps only in-frame clonotypes and omits some of them. From that table come the V and J calls and clone size; the DNA was used to work out D and trimming. The sample lists some 80,000 clones; approximately 78% were seen once. The sample consisted of peripheral blood. This TCR was sampled from a human donor in a cohort sampled during active COVID-19. V usage is TRBV15 and J usage is TRBJ2-7, with D perhaps matching TRBD1 (5 bases). The DNA of the CDR3 is TGTGCCACCAGCAGAGATCTTCCAGGGAACTACGAGCAGTACTTC. Translating it yields CATSRDLPGNYEQYF.